This entry lists 32 T cell receptor beta chains sequenced from one sample in a study of regulatory T cells in long-lasting Graves disease. To make TCR beta libraries, researchers used iRepertoire HTBI primers and Arm-PCR of CDR3 regions. TCRdb reanalysed the multiplex PCR reads using MiXCR and keeps one entry per CDR3 protein. The sample holds 350,000 to 400,000 distinct CDR3 sequences; roughly a sixth are singletons and the top ten take approximately 21%. As for time point: newly diagnosed GD, antithyroid drugs for less than 3 months. Extracted PBMC RNA gave rise to the TCR library. The sequencing here drew on peripheral blood mononuclear cells (PBMCs), taken at new diagnosis, from a patient treated with antithyroid drugs. The receptor set was obtained from a female donor with Graves disease.

This clonotype was detected only a few times. This chain joins TRBV9 and TRBJ1-2, with D unclear. The CDR3 is 11 residues long. Trimming pared 3 bases from V and 4 bases from J, leaving 4 bases between. Germline V lookup: CDR1 SGDLS, CDR2 YYNGEE. CDR3 loop: CASSAPYGYTF. The CDR3, as DNA: TGTGCCAGCAGCGCGCCCTATGGCTACACCTTC. Using reference TRBV9 and TRBJ1-2 for the parts outside the CDR3, the full variable domain is DSGVTQTPKHLITATGQRVTLRCSPRSGDLSVYWYQQSLDQGLQFLIQYYNGEERAKGNILERFSAQQFPDLHSELNLSSLELGDSALYFCASSAPYGYTFGSGTRLTVV.

This clonotype came up many times. The chain has TRBV28 and TRBJ1-3; D is unresolved. The CDR3 has 18 residues. V was shortened by 3 bases and J by 0 bases, with 18 bases between the two germline ends. Looked up from germline, CDR1 is MDHEN and CDR2 is SYDVKM. Here the CDR3 reads CASSFWGRGYLSGNTIYF. The CDR3 DNA sequence: TGTGCCAGCAGTTTTTGGGGTCGAGGGTACCTCTCTGGAAACACCATATATTTT.

Points on this clonotype: This clone may be a read error of a much larger clone one base away. The V call is TRBV12-5, the J call TRBJ1-1, with a weak D call TRBD1 (5 bases). The germline V gene has CDR1 LGHNT and CDR2 FRNRAP. This CDR3 contains 16 residues. CDR3 coding DNA: TGTGCTGGTGGCTGGGAGGTTCAGGGAAGGGTATCTGAAGCTTTCTTT. It yields the protein CAGGWEVQGRVSEAFF.

This clonotype was detected many times. The chain combines TRBV10-3 with TRBJ2-3, with 8 bases lining up with TRBD2. Germline V lookup: CDR1 ENHRY, CDR2 SYGVKD. V shed 4 bases, J shed 4 bases, and the junction held 7 bases outside the gene matches. The CDR3 has 15 amino acids. The CDR3 here is CAISGSGSAADTQYF. The CDR3 region has the DNA TGTGCCATCAGTGGAAGCGGGAGTGCTGCAGATACGCAGTATTTT.

The chain carries TRBV20-1 and TRBJ2-7; 8 bases map to TRBD1. The CDR3 has 15 residues. Germline CDR1 is DFQATT and CDR2 is SNEGSKA (reference sequence). V lost 0 bases and J lost 2; bases outside the gene matches: 6. The CDR3 DNA follows: TGCAGTGCTAGAGATCGTGGGGGACAGGCCTACGAGCAGTACTTC. Its translation is CSARDRGGQAYEQYF.

This clonotype was counted between two and nine times. The chain couples TRBV6-1 to TRBJ1-1; TRBD1 is a possible D gene (5 bases). The germline V gene encodes CDR1 MNHNS and CDR2 SASEGT. This CDR3 region has 13 residues. Trimming pared 1 base from V and 9 bases from J, leaving 12 bases between. DNA of the CDR3: TGTGCCAGCAGTGAAGTTCCAGGGATGAAAGCTTTCTTT. This gives the protein CASSEVPGMKAFF.

There are many counts of this clonotype. At one of its ends the junction is not consistent with the germline gene, which may arise from a read error. The chain employs TRBV24-1 and TRBJ2-2; 9 nucleotides line up with TRBD2. The CDR3 is 16 amino acids. Germline values: CDR1 KGHDR, CDR2 SFDVKD. The DNA of the CDR3 is TGTGCCTCCAGCGGGGGGCGGACTCAAAACACCGGGGAGCTGTTTTTT. Its translation: CASSGGRTQNTGELFF.

This clonotype was seen many times. The J gene is TRBJ1-2, the V gene TRBV3-1, with D possibly being TRBD1 (6 bases). With 4 bases removed from V and 2 bases from J, the gap between germline ends came to 14 bases. The CDR3 is made up of 15 amino acids. The germline V gene has CDR1 LGHDT and CDR2 YNNKEL (reference sequence). The CDR3 here is CASSPALGANYGYTF. In DNA, the CDR3 is TGTGCCAGCAGCCCGGCCTTGGGGGCGAACTATGGCTACACCTTC.

Comment on this clonotype: Possible read error: a much larger clone is one base away. The chain recombines TRBV29-1 with TRBJ2-1; no reliable D call. The CDR3 is 10 amino acids. The V and J ends lost 7 bases and 5 bases respectively, with 6 bases between them. Germline CDR1 SQVTM, CDR2 ANQGSEA. The CDR3 coding sequence is TGCAGCGCTCAACACAATGAGCAGTTCTTC. Its protein is CSAQHNEQFF.

About this clonotype itself: A single base separates this from a much larger clone, so it may be a read error. V and J are TRBV7-7 and TRBJ2-1; D possibly corresponds to TRBD1 (6 bases). This CDR3 has 15 amino acids. Per germline, CDR1 SSHAT and CDR2 FNYEAQ (reference sequence). The CDR3 sequence is CASSLSTGRDYEQFF. The CDR3 coding sequence is TGTGCTAGCAGCTTGTCGACAGGCCGTGATTACGAGCAGTTCTTC.

This clonotype came up once. The genes are TRBV11-2 and TRBJ2-7; no firm D call. Trimming removed 3 bases at V and 3 bases at J, with 9 bases between. CDR1 is SGHAT and CDR2 is FQNNGV in the germline V gene. The CDR3 runs 13 residues. In DNA form, the CDR3 reads TGTGCCAGCAGCTTCTTAAAGAACTACGAGCAGTACTTC. This codes for CASSFLKNYEQYF.

This clonotype was observed a handful of times. The V call is TRBV7-9, the J call TRBJ2-1; 7 bases match TRBD2. This CDR3 contains 13 residues. From germline, CDR1 is SEHNR and CDR2 FQNEAQ (reference sequence). V trimming: 5 bases; J trimming: 8 bases; junction bases outside the gene matches: 6. CDR3 DNA: TGTGCCAGCAGCACCGCGGGGGTCGATGAGCAGTTCTTC. Its protein product is CASSTAGVDEQFF.

The chain has TRBV5-6 and TRBJ1-2, with 7 positions matching TRBD1. The CDR3 loop spans 13 amino acids. V was clipped by 3 bases and J by 8 bases; unmatched bases: 7. CDR1 SGHDT and CDR2 YYEEEE come from the germline V gene. CDR3: CASSWDRSRGYTF. Here the CDR3 DNA reads TGTGCCAGCAGCTGGGACAGAAGTAGGGGCTACACCTTC. The entire variable domain, with the rest obtained from reference TRBV5-6 and TRBJ1-2, is as follows: DAGVTQSPTHLIKTRGQQVTLRCSPKSGHDTVSWYQQALGQGPQFIFQYYEEEERQRGNFPDRFSGHQFPNYSSELNVNALLLGDSALYLCASSWDRSRGYTFGSGTRLTVV.

This clonotype came up many times. The V gene is TRBV12-3 or TRBV12-4, the J gene TRBJ2-3, with D possibly being TRBD2 (5 bases). The ends were cut back, 6 bases at V and 8 bases at J, with 12 bases in the middle. CDR3 length equals 12 residues. This CDR3 reads CASSRDGVTQYF. CDR3 nucleotide sequence: TGTGCCAGCAGCCGTGACGGGGTTACGCAGTATTTT.

This chain links TRBV4-3 with TRBJ1-5; 11 positions agree with TRBD1. The CDR3 is 15 residues long. CDR1 and CDR2 (germline): LGHNA, YSLEER. Trimming at V came to 1 base and at J to 7 bases, leaving 3 bases not matched to a gene. CDR3 protein: CASSQGTGGAQPQHF. In DNA form, the CDR3 reads TGCGCCAGCAGCCAAGGGACAGGGGGCGCGCAGCCCCAGCATTTT.

This clonotype was found many times. The V gene is TRBV20-1, the J gene TRBJ2-2; tentatively, D is TRBD1 (5 bases). The V gene's germline CDR1 is DFQATT and CDR2 SNEGSKA (reference sequence). This CDR3 region has 17 residues. The V end lost 0 bases, the J end lost 3 bases, and 17 bases lay between the germline ends. CDR3 sequence (DNA): TGCAGTGCTAGAGATCAAAGGGGCCCCGTGGACACCGGGGAGCTGTTTTTT. Residues: CSARDQRGPVDTGELFF.

At least ten counts were recorded for this clonotype. The chain links TRBV11-1 to TRBJ1-1; D uncertain. CDR1 SGHAT and CDR2 FQDESV come from the germline V gene (reference sequence). Trimming took off 3 bases at V and 1 base at J, with 9 bases between the two ends. The CDR3 has 14 residues. Written as DNA, the CDR3 is TGTGCCAGCAGCTTCCGCAGATCGAACACTGAAGCTTTCTTT. It yields the protein CASSFRRSNTEAFF.

This clonotype appeared a few times. The rearrangement links TRBV19 to TRBJ1-5; the D gene is possibly TRBD1 (6 bases). Germline V gene data show CDR1 as LNHDA and CDR2 as SQIVND (reference sequence). The V and J ends lost 5 bases and 5 bases respectively, with 25 bases between them. The CDR3 has 18 amino acids. The CDR3 sequence is CASSLGSGSVRGHQPQHF. The CDR3, as DNA: TGTGCCAGTAGTCTCGGTTCTGGATCCGTCAGGGGACATCAGCCCCAGCATTTT.

In this sample, this clonotype turned up a few times. The chain employs TRBV3-1 and TRBJ2-2, with TRBD2 identical over 7 bases. Germline V gives CDR1 LGHDT, CDR2 YNNKEL (reference sequence). V shed 4 bases, J shed 0 bases, and the junction held 5 bases outside the gene matches. The CDR3 totals 16 residues. The CDR3 coding sequence is TGTGCCAGCAGCCCCTTAGCGGGCTCGAACACCGGGGAGCTGTTTTTT. The encoded protein is CASSPLAGSNTGELFF. Together with reference TRBV3-1 and TRBJ2-2, the CDR3 gives the full variable domain: DTAVSQTPKYLVTQMGNDKSIKCEQNLGHDTMYWYKQDSKKFLKIMFSYNNKELIINETVPNRFSPKSPDKAHLNLHINSLELGDSAVYFCASSPLAGSNTGELFFGEGSRLTVL.

The genes are TRBV7-9 and TRBJ2-5; TRBD2 aligns across 9 bases. The length of the CDR3 is 16 residues. With 3 bases clipped from V and 5 bases from J, the junction kept 10 bases outside the gene matches. Germline CDR1 and CDR2: SEHNR and FQNEAQ (reference sequence). For the CDR3, the DNA is TGTGCCAGCAGCTTCATAGCGGGAGTGCTCGACGAGACCCAGTACTTC. This translates into CASSFIAGVLDETQYF. The full variable domain, its missing parts supplied by reference TRBV7-9 and TRBJ2-5, is DTGVSQNPRHKITKRGQNVTFRCDPISEHNRLYWYRQTLGQGPEFLTYFQNEAQLEKSRLLSDRFSAERPKGSFSTLEIQRTEQGDSAMYLCASSFIAGVLDETQYFGPGTRLLVL.

Ten or more counts support this clonotype. The chain couples TRBV5-1 to TRBJ1-2; no definite D call. Trimming took off 1 base at V and 7 bases at J, with 11 bases between the two ends. Germline CDR1 SGHRS, CDR2 YFSETQ. The CDR3 totals 13 residues. The CDR3 is CASSLYREGGYTF. The CDR3 DNA reads TGCGCCAGCAGCTTGTATCGGGAGGGTGGCTACACCTTC.

The table lists this clonotype with a few counts. The J gene is TRBJ2-5, the V gene TRBV6-1, with a tentative D call TRBD2 (5 bases). The germline V gene has CDR1 MNHNS and CDR2 SASEGT. Trimming stripped 6 bases from V and 6 bases from J, with 26 bases between. CDR3 length: 17 residues. The chain's CDR3 is CASSQLQGRALSKTQYF. Written as DNA, the CDR3 is TGTGCCAGCAGCCAGTTACAAGGGCGGGCGCTGAGCAAGACCCAGTACTTC.

In its sample, this clonotype was seen many times. This rearrangement joins TRBV20-1 to TRBJ2-2, with D unresolved. CDR3 size: 12 residues. The germline CDR1 and CDR2 sequences are DFQATT and SNEGSKA (reference sequence). Trimming took off 3 bases at V and 6 bases at J, with 8 bases between the two ends. The CDR3 spells CSASPQAGELFF. CDR3 nucleotides: TGCAGTGCTAGCCCTCAGGCCGGGGAGCTGTTTTTT.

The chain links TRBV25-1 to TRBJ2-5, with 7 positions matching TRBD1. V trimming: 4 bases; J trimming: 1 base; junction bases outside the gene matches: 6. Germline values: CDR1 MGHDK, CDR2 SYGVNS. The CDR3 spans 15 residues. The CDR3 DNA reads TGTGCCAGCAGTGTACCAGGGACAGCCCAAGAGACCCAGTACTTC. Its translation: CASSVPGTAQETQYF.

In this sample, this clonotype turned up many times. The V call is TRBV29-1, the J call TRBJ2-1, with a possible D match to TRBD2 (6 bases). The CDR3 contains 16 residues. Germline V gene data show CDR1 as SQVTM and CDR2 as ANQGSEA. V was shortened by 0 bases and J by 3 bases, with 15 bases between the two germline ends. CDR3 DNA sequence: TGCAGCGTTGAAGATGGAGGCCTCGGGAGCTACAATGAGCAGTTCTTC. Translating it yields CSVEDGGLGSYNEQFF.

The chain is built from TRBV5-6 and TRBJ1-4; D gene unclear. This CDR3 region has 16 residues. Germline CDR1 is SGHDT and CDR2 is YYEEEE. Trimming removed 0 bases from V and 5 bases from J, with 14 bases in between. The CDR3 DNA sequence: TGTGCCAGCAGCTTGGACCCTGTGGGCCCGAATGAAAAACTGTTTTTT. Protein sequence: CASSLDPVGPNEKLFF.

On this clonotype: A read error is the likely source, as a far larger clone sits one nucleotide away. V gene TRBV6-6 combines with J gene TRBJ2-2, with TRBD2 matching over 8 bases. Germline V gene data show CDR1 as MNHNY and CDR2 as SVGAGI (reference sequence). The length of the CDR3 is 18 residues. DNA of the CDR3: TGTGCCAACAGTTACTCGATAACAGCGGGAGTGGTCACCGGGGAGCTGTTTTTT. Its translation: CANSYSITAGVVTGELFF.

A note on this clonotype: This is likely an artifact of a read error, given a far larger clone one base away. The CDR3 ends on some other residue instead of the conserved phenylalanine or tryptophan, so this is likely a read error. The chain is built from TRBV11-3 and TRBJ2-1; D may be TRBD1 or TRBD2 (6 bases each). Trimming shortened V by 5 bases and J by 4 bases, and 18 bases separated the two germline ends. In germline, CDR1 is SGHNT, CDR2 YENEEA. The CDR3 spans 16 residues. The CDR3 bases are TGTGCCAGCAGCCCAGGGGCGGGGACCCTATACAATGAGCAGTTCTCC. Protein sequence: CASSPGAGTLYNEQFS.

This clonotype has a handful of counts. V and J are TRBV30 and TRBJ1-4; D remains unclear. CDR3 length: 15 amino acids. The ends were cut back, 3 bases at V and 7 bases at J, with 18 bases in the middle. Germline-derived CDR1 and CDR2 are GTSNPN and SVGIG (reference sequence). The DNA for the CDR3 is TGTGCCTGGAGGGCCCGAGGGCTGAATATTGAAAAACTGTTTTTT. It translates to CAWRARGLNIEKLFF.

J is TRBJ2-3 and V is TRBV10-3; a possible D gene is TRBD2 (5 bases). The CDR3 sequence is 15 residues long. CDR1 and CDR2 from the germline V gene are ENHRY and SYGVKD. The V and J ends lost 2 bases and 1 base respectively, with 10 bases between them. Here the CDR3 DNA reads TGTGCCATCAGTGAGGTTGGTAGCGGCACAGATACGCAGTATTTT. Translation: CAISEVGSGTDTQYF.

In its sample, this clonotype was seen many times. The CDR3 sequence is CASSPRGGGENTGELFF. The CDR3 nucleotides read TGTGCCAGCAGTCCCAGGGGGGGAGGGGAAAACACCGGGGAGCTGTTTTTT. The rearrangement links TRBV28 to TRBJ2-2; D tentatively reads TRBD1 or TRBD2 (7 bases each). V lost 5 bases to trimming and J lost 2 bases, with 18 bases between them. Germline lookup yields CDR1 MDHEN and CDR2 SYDVKM. The CDR3 spans 17 residues.

In its sample, this clonotype was seen many times. The V call is TRBV7-9, the J call TRBJ2-1; D is possibly TRBD2 (5 bases). This CDR3 spans 14 amino acids. The V end lost 5 bases, the J end lost 5 bases, and 13 bases lay between the germline ends. CDR1 SEHNR and CDR2 FQNEAQ come from the germline V gene (reference sequence). The DNA for the CDR3 is TGTGCCAGCAGCCCTCTGGTGGAGGACAATGAGCAGTTCTTC. Its protein product is CASSPLVEDNEQFF.